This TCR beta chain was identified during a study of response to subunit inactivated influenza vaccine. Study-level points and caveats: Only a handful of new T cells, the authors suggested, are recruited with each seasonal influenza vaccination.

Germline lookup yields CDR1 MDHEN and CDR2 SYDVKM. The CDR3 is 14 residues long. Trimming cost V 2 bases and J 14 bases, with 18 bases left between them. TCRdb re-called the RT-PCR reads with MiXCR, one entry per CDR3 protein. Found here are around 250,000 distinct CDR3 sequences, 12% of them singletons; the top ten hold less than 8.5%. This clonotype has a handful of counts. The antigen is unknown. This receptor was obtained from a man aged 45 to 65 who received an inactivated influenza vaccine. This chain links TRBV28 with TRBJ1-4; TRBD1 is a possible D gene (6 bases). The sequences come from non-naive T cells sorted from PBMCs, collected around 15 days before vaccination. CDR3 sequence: CASSLATGRGRLFF. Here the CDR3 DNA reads TGTGCCAGCAGTTTAGCGACAGGCCGAGGAAGGCTGTTTTTT.